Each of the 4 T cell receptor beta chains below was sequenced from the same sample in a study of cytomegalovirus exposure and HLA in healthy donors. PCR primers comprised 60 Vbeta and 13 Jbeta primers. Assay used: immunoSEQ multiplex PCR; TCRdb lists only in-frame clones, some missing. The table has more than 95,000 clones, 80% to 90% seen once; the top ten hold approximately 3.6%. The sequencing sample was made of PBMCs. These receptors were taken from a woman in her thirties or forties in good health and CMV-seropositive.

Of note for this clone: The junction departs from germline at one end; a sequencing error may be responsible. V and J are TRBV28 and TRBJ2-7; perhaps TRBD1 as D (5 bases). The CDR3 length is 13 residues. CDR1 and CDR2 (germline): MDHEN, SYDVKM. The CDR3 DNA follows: TGTGCTAGCAGGAGCACAGGTATTGGCGAGCAGTACTTC. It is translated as CASRSTGIGEQYF.

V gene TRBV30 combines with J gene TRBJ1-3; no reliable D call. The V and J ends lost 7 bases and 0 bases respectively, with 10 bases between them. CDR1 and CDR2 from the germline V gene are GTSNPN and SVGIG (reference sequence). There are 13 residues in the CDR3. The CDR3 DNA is TGTGCCTACAGAGAGCTCTCTGGAAACACCATATATTTT. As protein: CAYRELSGNTIYF.

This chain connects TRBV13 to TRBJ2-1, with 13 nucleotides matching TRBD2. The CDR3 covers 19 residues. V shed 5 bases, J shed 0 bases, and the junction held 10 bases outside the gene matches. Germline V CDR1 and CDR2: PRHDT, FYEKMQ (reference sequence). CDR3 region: CASSLRLAGGQRSYNEQFF. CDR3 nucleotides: TGTGCCAGCAGCCTGAGACTAGCGGGAGGCCAACGCTCCTACAATGAGCAGTTCTTC.

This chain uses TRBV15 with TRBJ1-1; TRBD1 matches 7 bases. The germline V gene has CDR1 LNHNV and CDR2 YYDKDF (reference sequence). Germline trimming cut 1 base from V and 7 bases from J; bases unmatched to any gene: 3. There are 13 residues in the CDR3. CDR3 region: CATSRGGQIEAFF. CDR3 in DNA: TGTGCCACCAGCAGAGGGGGACAGATTGAAGCTTTCTTT. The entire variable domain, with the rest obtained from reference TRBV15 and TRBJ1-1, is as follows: DAMVIQNPRYQVTQFGKPVTLSCSQTLNHNVMYWYQQKSSQAPKLLFHYYDKDFNNEADTPDNFQSRRPNTSFCFLDIRSPGLGDTAMYLCATSRGGQIEAFFGQGTRLTVV.